Listed below are T cell receptor beta chains from one sample, sequenced in a study of T cells in Graves' hyperthyroidism and ophthalmopathy. TCRdb analysed the multiplex PCR reads with MiXCR anew, one entry per CDR3 protein. The sample shows 500,000 to 800,000 distinct CDR3 sequences, roughly 46% of them seen only once. The sample was peripheral blood or thyroid tissue (not recorded which). These receptors were collected from an adult man with Graves' disease, either hyperthyroidism or ophthalmopathy (not recorded which). Both conserved end residues are part of each CDR3. Fields, in order: clone size, D gene, J gene, V gene, CDR3 DNA, CDR3 protein. D genes are given only for firm matches. Clone size, where shown, is once, few, many, or a class for clones that have expanded.

clone_size: .
d_call: .
j_call: TRBJ2-5
v_call: TRBV6-5
cdr3_nt: TGTGCCAGCAGTGCCGAAGGGTGGGAGACCCAGTACTTC
cdr3_aa: CASSAEGWETQYF

clone_size: many
d_call: .
j_call: TRBJ1-4
v_call: TRBV10-3
cdr3_nt: TGTGCCATCAGTGCCAACGCAGGGGATGAAAAACTGTTTTTT
cdr3_aa: CAISANAGDEKLFF

clone_size: few
d_call: .
j_call: TRBJ1-4
v_call: TRBV20-1
cdr3_nt: TGCAGTGCCGGGGAGAAGGATGAAAAACTGTTTTTT
cdr3_aa: CSAGEKDEKLFF

clone_size: many
d_call: .
j_call: TRBJ1-5
v_call: TRBV24-1
cdr3_nt: TGTGCCACCAGTGAGCAGGGGCTCCAGCCCCAGCATTTT
cdr3_aa: CATSEQGLQPQHF

clone_size: many
d_call: TRBD1
j_call: TRBJ1-5
v_call: TRBV20-1
cdr3_nt: TGCAGTGCTACGACAGGGGTTGGATGGAGCAATCAGCCCCAGCATTTT
cdr3_aa: CSATTGVGWSNQPQHF

clone_size: many
d_call: .
j_call: TRBJ2-7
v_call: TRBV6-4
cdr3_nt: TGTGCCATCAGAAGGGACTACGAGCAGTACTTC
cdr3_aa: CAIRRDYEQYF

clone_size: many
d_call: .
j_call: TRBJ1-2
v_call: TRBV2
cdr3_nt: TGTGCCAGCAGCCCCAGTCACAGCCAGGGCTATGGCTACACCTTC
cdr3_aa: CASSPSHSQGYGYTF

clone_size: .
d_call: TRBD1
j_call: TRBJ1-6
v_call: TRBV2
cdr3_nt: TGTGCCAGCGCAGGGGGCGGGAATTCACCCCTCCACTTT
cdr3_aa: CASAGGGNSPLHF

clone_size: .
d_call: TRBD1
j_call: TRBJ1-2
v_call: TRBV11-3
cdr3_nt: TGTGCCAGCAGCGAAGGACAGGGGGTGAATGGCTACACCTTC
cdr3_aa: CASSEGQGVNGYTF

clone_size: .
d_call: .
j_call: TRBJ1-4
v_call: TRBV6-5
cdr3_nt: TGTGCCAGCACCCCCTCAGGGGCAACTAATGAAAAACTGTTTTTT
cdr3_aa: CASTPSGATNEKLFF

clone_size: .
d_call: .
j_call: TRBJ2-7
v_call: TRBV9
cdr3_nt: TGTGCCAGCAGCCCTTCGGACAGAAACTACGAGCAGTACTTC
cdr3_aa: CASSPSDRNYEQYF

clone_size: .
d_call: .
j_call: TRBJ1-1
v_call: TRBV19
cdr3_nt: TGTGCCAGTAGTATAGGTGGAAGGGACACTGAAGCTTTCTTT
cdr3_aa: CASSIGGRDTEAFF

clone_size: .
d_call: TRBD1
j_call: TRBJ1-4
v_call: TRBV7-9
cdr3_nt: TGTGCCAGCAGCTTTGGACAGGGAGGGGATGAAAAACTGTTTTTT
cdr3_aa: CASSFGQGGDEKLFF

clone_size: .
d_call: TRBD1
j_call: TRBJ1-2
v_call: TRBV6-1
cdr3_nt: TGTGCCAGCAGCTCAGGGGGCATAGACTATGGCTACACCTTC
cdr3_aa: CASSSGGIDYGYTF

clone_size: .
d_call: TRBD1
j_call: TRBJ1-3
v_call: TRBV12-3/TRBV12-4
cdr3_nt: TGTGCCTCGGGTCAGGGGGCAGGTGGGGGAAACACCATATATTTT
cdr3_aa: CASGQGAGGGNTIYF

clone_size: many
d_call: .
j_call: TRBJ1-1
v_call: TRBV7-3
cdr3_nt: TGTGCCAGCAGCTTAAATCGACAGTCCAGTGAAGCTTTCTTT
cdr3_aa: CASSLNRQSSEAFF

clone_size: .
d_call: TRBD2
j_call: TRBJ2-5
v_call: TRBV29-1
cdr3_nt: TGCAGCGTTATGCCTAGCGGGAGGCCTGAGACCCAGTACTTC
cdr3_aa: CSVMPSGRPETQYF

clone_size: .
d_call: TRBD1
j_call: TRBJ1-4
v_call: TRBV2
cdr3_nt: TGTGCCAGCAGTAGCATAGGAGCTGGACAGGGGTTTGAAAAACTGTTCTTT
cdr3_aa: CASSSIGAGQGFEKLFF

clone_size: .
d_call: .
j_call: TRBJ1-5
v_call: TRBV7-2
cdr3_nt: TGTGCCAGCAGCAGTGGGACACCGCGGCCCCAGCATTTT
cdr3_aa: CASSSGTPRPQHF

clone_size: .
d_call: .
j_call: TRBJ1-1
v_call: TRBV19
cdr3_nt: TGTGCCAGTAGTATTCTTGGGGGATTTGGTGAAGCTTTCTTT
cdr3_aa: CASSILGGFGEAFF

clone_size: once
d_call: .
j_call: TRBJ2-2
v_call: TRBV20-1
cdr3_nt: TGCAGTGCTAGACAGGGAGTGGGGTACACCGGGGAGCTGTTTTTT
cdr3_aa: CSARQGVGYTGELFF

clone_size: few
d_call: .
j_call: TRBJ1-2
v_call: TRBV6-1
cdr3_nt: TGTGCCAGCAGTCGATCGGGGAGGAACTATGGCTACACCTTC
cdr3_aa: CASSRSGRNYGYTF

clone_size: .
d_call: TRBD1
j_call: TRBJ1-1
v_call: TRBV7-9
cdr3_nt: TGTGCCAGCAGCATGACAGGGGGCCCTGAAGCTTTCTTT
cdr3_aa: CASSMTGGPEAFF

clone_size: many
d_call: .
j_call: TRBJ1-1
v_call: TRBV13
cdr3_nt: TGTGCCAGCAGCTTCGAGGGTGATGCTGAAGCTTTCTTT
cdr3_aa: CASSFEGDAEAFF

clone_size: .
d_call: .
j_call: TRBJ1-1
v_call: TRBV19
cdr3_nt: TGTGCCAGTAGTATAATGGAACGGAGAGGCACTGAAGCTTTCTTT
cdr3_aa: CASSIMERRGTEAFF

clone_size: few
d_call: .
j_call: TRBJ1-5
v_call: TRBV7-9
cdr3_nt: TGTGCCAGCCGCATAAGTCTGAATAGCAATCAGCCCCAGCATTTT
cdr3_aa: CASRISLNSNQPQHF

clone_size: .
d_call: TRBD1
j_call: TRBJ2-5
v_call: TRBV12-3/TRBV12-4
cdr3_nt: TGTGCCAGCAGTTTCGGGTCGACAGGGGGGCGACAAGAGACCCAGTACTTC
cdr3_aa: CASSFGSTGGRQETQYF

clone_size: .
d_call: TRBD1
j_call: TRBJ2-7
v_call: TRBV29-1
cdr3_nt: TGCAGTGCTAAGGGACAGGGGGCTTACGAGCAGTACTTC
cdr3_aa: CSAKGQGAYEQYF

clone_size: .
d_call: .
j_call: TRBJ2-7
v_call: TRBV20-1
cdr3_nt: TGCAGTGCTAGCGACCTCACTATGGCGGAGCAGTACTTC
cdr3_aa: CSASDLTMAEQYF

clone_size: .
d_call: TRBD1
j_call: TRBJ2-2
v_call: TRBV7-2
cdr3_nt: TGTGCCAGCAGCTTGACAGGGTACAACACCGGGGAGCTGTTTTTT
cdr3_aa: CASSLTGYNTGELFF

clone_size: many
d_call: .
j_call: TRBJ1-6
v_call: TRBV6-5
cdr3_nt: TGTGCCAGCAGGACGGATTATAATTCACCCCTCCACTTT
cdr3_aa: CASRTDYNSPLHF

clone_size: .
d_call: .
j_call: TRBJ1-2
v_call: TRBV12-5
cdr3_nt: TGTGCTAGTGCCAAAACGGGTTTGGGCTATGGCTACACCTTC
cdr3_aa: CASAKTGLGYGYTF

clone_size: few
d_call: .
j_call: TRBJ1-1
v_call: TRBV7-2
cdr3_nt: TGTGCCAGCAACTTGGGCGTTTGGTCGGTCGAAGCTTTCTTT
cdr3_aa: CASNLGVWSVEAFF

clone_size: few
d_call: TRBD1
j_call: TRBJ1-2
v_call: TRBV14
cdr3_nt: TGTGCCAGCAGTAACCAGGGACAGGGAACCTCCAGCTACACCTTC
cdr3_aa: CASSNQGQGTSSYTF

clone_size: few
d_call: TRBD1
j_call: TRBJ1-1
v_call: TRBV9
cdr3_nt: TGTGCCAGCAGCGTAGGCCCCACAGGGGTGGCTGAAGCTTTCTTT
cdr3_aa: CASSVGPTGVAEAFF

clone_size: few
d_call: TRBD1
j_call: TRBJ2-7
v_call: TRBV5-1
cdr3_nt: TGCGCCAGCAGCAGCCGGGACAGGGGGGCCTACGAGCAGTACTTC
cdr3_aa: CASSSRDRGAYEQYF

clone_size: .
d_call: .
j_call: TRBJ1-2
v_call: TRBV5-1
cdr3_nt: TGCGTCAGCAGCCCGGACCGCTATGGCTACACCTTC
cdr3_aa: CVSSPDRYGYTF

clone_size: .
d_call: .
j_call: TRBJ2-5
v_call: TRBV29-1
cdr3_nt: TGCAGCTCCCAACCGGGCAGATGGGAGACCCAGTACTTC
cdr3_aa: CSSQPGRWETQYF

clone_size: .
d_call: .
j_call: TRBJ1-2
v_call: TRBV25-1
cdr3_nt: TGTGCCAGCAGCGTGCAGTGGGGGAGCGGTGGCTACACCTTC
cdr3_aa: CASSVQWGSGGYTF

clone_size: .
d_call: .
j_call: TRBJ1-5
v_call: TRBV7-9
cdr3_nt: TGTGCCAGCAGCCTAGGGGTAGAGCAGCCCCAGCATTTT
cdr3_aa: CASSLGVEQPQHF

clone_size: .
d_call: TRBD1
j_call: TRBJ1-4
v_call: TRBV29-1
cdr3_nt: TGCAGCGTAGGGTCCGGGACAGGGAATGAAAAACTGTTTTTT
cdr3_aa: CSVGSGTGNEKLFF

clone_size: .
d_call: TRBD2
j_call: TRBJ2-7
v_call: TRBV7-6
cdr3_nt: TGTGCCAGCAGCTACGGGAGGGAAAGCTACGAGCAGTACTTC
cdr3_aa: CASSYGRESYEQYF

clone_size: .
d_call: .
j_call: TRBJ1-4
v_call: TRBV5-1
cdr3_nt: TGTGCCAGCAGCCCCTCAGGACAGTCTACGACTAATGAAAAACTGTTTTTT
cdr3_aa: CASSPSGQSTTNEKLFF

clone_size: .
d_call: .
j_call: TRBJ2-7
v_call: TRBV29-1
cdr3_nt: TGCAGCGTTACGGGGGATGTCGAGCAGTACTTC
cdr3_aa: CSVTGDVEQYF

clone_size: many
d_call: TRBD1
j_call: TRBJ1-1
v_call: TRBV9
cdr3_nt: TGTGCCAGCAGCGGGAGACAGGGTGCGCACACTGAAGCTTTCTTT
cdr3_aa: CASSGRQGAHTEAFF

clone_size: .
d_call: .
j_call: TRBJ2-7
v_call: TRBV14
cdr3_nt: TGTGCCAGCGCCCAAAGGGACGGCTACGAGCAGTACTTC
cdr3_aa: CASAQRDGYEQYF

clone_size: few
d_call: .
j_call: TRBJ2-2
v_call: TRBV7-6
cdr3_nt: TGTGCCAGCAGTTACTCGGGAGAGACCGGGGAGCTGTTTTTT
cdr3_aa: CASSYSGETGELFF

clone_size: .
d_call: .
j_call: TRBJ2-7
v_call: TRBV7-6
cdr3_nt: TGTGCCAGCAGCCCCCCGAGCAGGGACTACGAGCAGTACTTC
cdr3_aa: CASSPPSRDYEQYF

clone_size: many
d_call: .
j_call: TRBJ2-5
v_call: TRBV10-3
cdr3_nt: TGTGCCATCAGTGACCTGGGGCGAGACCAAGAGACCCAGTACTTC
cdr3_aa: CAISDLGRDQETQYF

clone_size: .
d_call: .
j_call: TRBJ2-7
v_call: TRBV20-1
cdr3_nt: TGCAGTGCCAGCCGGGCCGGGGAAACCTACGAGCAGTACTTC
cdr3_aa: CSASRAGETYEQYF

clone_size: few
d_call: .
j_call: TRBJ1-1
v_call: TRBV29-1
cdr3_nt: TGCAGCGTCGCCCCGGGACACCCCACTGAAGCTTTCTTT
cdr3_aa: CSVAPGHPTEAFF

clone_size: .
d_call: .
j_call: TRBJ2-7
v_call: TRBV7-9
cdr3_nt: TGTGCCAGCAGCTTAGATGGGGACAAATCCCGCTGCGAGCAGTACTTC
cdr3_aa: CASSLDGDKSRCEQYF

clone_size: .
d_call: TRBD1
j_call: TRBJ1-1
v_call: TRBV14
cdr3_nt: TGTGCCAGCAGCCTCAGGACAGGGGGCGCGGTTACTGAAGCTTTCTTT
cdr3_aa: CASSLRTGGAVTEAFF